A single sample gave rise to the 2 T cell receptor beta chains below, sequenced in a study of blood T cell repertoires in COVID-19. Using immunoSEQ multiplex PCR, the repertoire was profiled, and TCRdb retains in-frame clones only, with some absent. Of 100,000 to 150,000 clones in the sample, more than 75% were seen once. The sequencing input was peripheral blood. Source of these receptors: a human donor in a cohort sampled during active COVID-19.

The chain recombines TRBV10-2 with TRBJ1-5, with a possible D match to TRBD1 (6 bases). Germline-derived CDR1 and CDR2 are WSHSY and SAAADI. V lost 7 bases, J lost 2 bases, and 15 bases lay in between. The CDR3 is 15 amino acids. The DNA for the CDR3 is TGCGCCAGCACCTCAGGGGTGGGGGGCAATCAGCCCCAGCATTTT. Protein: CASTSGVGGNQPQHF.

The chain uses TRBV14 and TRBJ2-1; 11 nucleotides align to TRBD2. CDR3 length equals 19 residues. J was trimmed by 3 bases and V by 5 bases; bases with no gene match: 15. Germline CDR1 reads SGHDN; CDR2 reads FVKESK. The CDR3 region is CASSKGGGLSGRDYNEQFF. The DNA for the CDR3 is TGTGCCAGCAGCAAAGGGGGAGGCCTTAGCGGGAGGGACTACAATGAGCAGTTCTTC.